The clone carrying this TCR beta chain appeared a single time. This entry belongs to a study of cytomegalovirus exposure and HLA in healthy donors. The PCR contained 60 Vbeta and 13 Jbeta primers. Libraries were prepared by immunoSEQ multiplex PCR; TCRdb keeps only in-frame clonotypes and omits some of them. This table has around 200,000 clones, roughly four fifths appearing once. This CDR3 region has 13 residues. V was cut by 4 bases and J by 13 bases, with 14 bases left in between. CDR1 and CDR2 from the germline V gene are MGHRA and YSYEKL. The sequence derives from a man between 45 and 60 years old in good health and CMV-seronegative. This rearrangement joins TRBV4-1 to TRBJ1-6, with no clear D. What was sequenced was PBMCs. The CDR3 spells CASSRLLEWPLHF. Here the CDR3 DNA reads TGCGCCAGCAGCCGATTATTGGAGTGGCCCCTCCACTTT.